This T cell receptor (beta chain) was sequenced for a study of blood T cell repertoires in COVID-19. Looking at the study overall: The United States, Italy and Spain were the sources of the acute and convalescent COVID-19 samples. The analysed material was cDNA or gDNA that came from T cells, B-cell-depleted T cells, or PBMCs.

The CDR3 length is 16 residues. V was pared by 3 bases and J by 0 bases, with 5 bases of the junction left unmatched. Germline CDR1 and CDR2: LGHDT and YNNKEL (reference sequence). The authors' processing: Amplification of reference gene primers was used by the study to estimate nucleated cell counts. Some clones are missing from TCRdb's copy, which holds only in-frame ones; the method was immunoSEQ multiplex PCR. V, J and clone size are those of that table, while D and trimming were read from the DNA. The sample has about 94,000 clones; 75% to 90% are singletons. The clonotype was recovered from a human donor in a cohort sampled during active COVID-19. The specimen was peripheral blood. The rearrangement uses TRBV3-1 (or the pseudogene TRBV3-2) and TRBJ1-3, with 7 nucleotides matching TRBD1. CDR3 nucleotide sequence: TGTGCCAGCAGCCATTCCCGACAGGGCTCTGGAAACACCATATATTTT. It specifies CASSHSRQGSGNTIYF.